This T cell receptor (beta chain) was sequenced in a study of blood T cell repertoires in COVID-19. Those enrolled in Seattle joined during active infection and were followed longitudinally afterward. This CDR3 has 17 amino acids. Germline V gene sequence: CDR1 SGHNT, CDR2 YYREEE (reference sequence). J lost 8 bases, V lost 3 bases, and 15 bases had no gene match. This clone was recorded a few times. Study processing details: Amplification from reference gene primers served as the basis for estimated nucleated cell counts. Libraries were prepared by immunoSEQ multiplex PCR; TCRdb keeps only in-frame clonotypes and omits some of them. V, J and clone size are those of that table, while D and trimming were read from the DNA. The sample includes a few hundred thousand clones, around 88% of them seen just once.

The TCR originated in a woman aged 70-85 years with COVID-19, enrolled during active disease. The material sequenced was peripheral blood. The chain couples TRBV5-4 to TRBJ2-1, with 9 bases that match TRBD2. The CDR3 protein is CASSSSKRGATSDEQFF. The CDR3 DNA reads TGTGCCAGCAGCTCTAGTAAGCGGGGGGCAACCTCCGATGAGCAGTTCTTC.